This entry lists 23 T cell receptor beta chains sequenced from one sample in a study of blood T cells in healthy people across ages. A second PCR, run for about 7 to 11 cycles, used a sample-barcoded 5' primer plus a J-beta primer mix. Using its own MiXCR run on the 5' RACE reads, TCRdb lists one record per CDR3 protein. The sample contains some 1 million distinct CDR3 sequences, 40% to 55% of which appear only once. What was sequenced was blood. The receptors were gathered from a woman aged 60-75 years in good health.

This chain uses TRBV6-4 with TRBJ1-1; 7 nucleotides match TRBD1. Germline values: CDR1 MRHNA, CDR2 SNTAGT. The CDR3 extends over 15 amino acids. Trimming took 4 bases from V and 0 from J; bases not matched to a gene: 5. This CDR3 reads CASSVEGQLNTEAFF. The CDR3 nucleotides are TGTGCCAGCAGTGTCGAGGGACAGTTGAACACTGAAGCTTTCTTT.

This clonotype has more than one count but fewer than ten. The genes are TRBV29-1 and TRBJ1-2, with a tentative D call TRBD1 (6 bases). V was shortened by 0 bases and J by 3 bases, with 14 bases between the two germline ends. The CDR3 runs to 15 residues. The germline V gene has CDR1 SQVTM and CDR2 ANQGSEA. Written as DNA, the CDR3 is TGCAGCGTTGAAGAAACGGGACAACTTGACTATGGCTACACCTTC. This sequence encodes CSVEETGQLDYGYTF.

This clonotype was seen a few times. The chain recombines TRBV6-6 with TRBJ2-7, with 8 bases matching TRBD2. After removal of 5 bases from V and 1 base from J, the junction contained 4 bases not matched to a gene. The CDR3 sequence is 14 residues long. CDR1 and CDR2 from the germline V gene are MNHNY and SVGAGI (reference sequence). The CDR3 sequence is CASSNRGGSYEQYF. Here the CDR3 DNA reads TGTGCCAGCAGTAACCGGGGGGGTTCCTACGAGCAGTACTTC.

This clonotype was detected once. The chain couples TRBV10-3 to TRBJ1-1; TRBD1 matches at 8 bases. Germline V gives CDR1 ENHRY, CDR2 SYGVKD. The length of the CDR3 is 17 residues. J gave up 0 bases and V 4 bases, and 10 bases lay outside the gene matches. CDR3 sequence (DNA): TGTGCCATCAGTGGGCGCGGGGCAGGGGGCATGAACACTGAAGCTTTCTTT. Protein sequence: CAISGRGAGGMNTEAFF.

In regard to this clonotype: It may be a read error: a sequence one base away is much more abundant. The genes are TRBV5-1 and TRBJ2-7; D gene uncertain. Judging by the DNA end, TRBJ2-5 fits better; the J call may be wrong. The CDR3 loop spans 12 amino acids. Germline loops: CDR1 SGHRS, CDR2 YFSETQ. The CDR3 loop reads CASSRIQGTQYF. DNA of the CDR3: TGCGCCAGCAGCCGGATACAAGGGACCCAGTACTTC.

The chain links TRBV10-1 to TRBJ2-4, with a weak D call TRBD1 (6 bases). V was shortened by 7 bases and J by 0 bases, with 10 bases between the two germline ends. This CDR3 spans 14 amino acids. Germline lookup yields CDR1 WNHNN and CDR2 SYGVQD (reference sequence). The CDR3 protein is CASTYREAKNIQYF. The CDR3 nucleotides read TGCGCCAGCACCTACAGGGAAGCCAAAAACATTCAGTACTTC.

This clonotype was detected once. The chain recombines TRBV30 with TRBJ2-7; TRBD2 might be the D (6 bases). The J call is in doubt because the DNA end fits TRBJ2-5 better. Germline V gene data show CDR1 as GTSNPN and CDR2 as SVGIG (reference sequence). The CDR3 length is 14 residues. CDR3 residues: CAWGGTLWTETQYF. The CDR3 DNA sequence: TGTGCCTGGGGGGGGACTCTATGGACGGAGACCCAGTACTTC.

The CDR3 sequence is CASSYGTLNTGELFF. CDR3 nucleotides: TGTGCCAGCAGTTACGGGACCCTAAACACCGGGGAGCTGTTTTTT. The gene calls are TRBV6-5 and TRBJ2-2, with D possibly being TRBD1 or TRBD2 (5 bases each). Germline CDR1 and CDR2: MNHEY and SVGAGI. V shed 2 bases and J shed 2 bases, with 9 bases lying between them. The length of the CDR3 is 15 residues.

This clonotype was seen more than once but under ten times. The chain uses TRBV27 and TRBJ2-5; perhaps TRBD1 as D (5 bases). V lost 10 bases to trimming and J lost 3 bases, with 15 bases between them. CDR1 and CDR2 (germline): MNHEY, SMNVEV (reference sequence). The CDR3 extends over 13 amino acids. CDR3 sequence (DNA): TGTGCCACCAGACACCTAGGGGAAGAGACCCAGTACTTC. Protein product: CATRHLGEETQYF.

V usage is TRBV5-5 and J usage is TRBJ2-7; 14 positions agree with TRBD2. Germline CDR1 SGHKS, CDR2 YYEKEE (reference sequence). V gave up 4 bases and J gave up 4 bases; unmatched junction bases: 7. This CDR3 has 16 amino acids. CDR3 region: CASSLGLAGVQYEQYF. The DNA for the CDR3 is TGTGCCAGCAGCCTGGGACTAGCGGGAGTACAGTACGAGCAGTACTTC.

This clonotype has only a few counts. The V call is TRBV10-3, the J call TRBJ1-1; TRBD1 is a possible D gene (5 bases). The V gene lost 4 bases and the J gene lost 2 bases, with 23 bases spanning the gap. Looked up from germline, CDR1 is ENHRY and CDR2 is SYGVKD. The CDR3 length is 18 residues. The CDR3 DNA sequence: TGTGCCATCAGTGGGCAGAGCTCGATGGGACCCTCAAACACTGAAGCTTTCTTT. It yields the protein CAISGQSSMGPSNTEAFF.

This clonotype was picked up a small number of times. This chain links TRBV7-2 with TRBJ1-1, with D unclear. This CDR3 contains 14 residues. Germline values: CDR1 SGHTA, CDR2 FQGNSA. V was trimmed by 3 bases and J by 5 bases, leaving 13 bases between them. This chain's CDR3 is CASSFPRLVTEAFF. For the CDR3, the DNA is TGTGCCAGCAGCTTCCCCCGGTTAGTAACTGAAGCTTTCTTT.

V usage is TRBV27 and J usage is TRBJ2-4; TRBD2 agrees at 9 bases. V gave up 5 bases and J gave up 7 bases; unmatched junction bases: 9. The CDR3 covers 15 residues. CDR1 is MNHEY and CDR2 is SMNVEV in the germline V gene (reference sequence). CDR3: CASSPLAGNSNIQYF. CDR3 bases: TGTGCCAGCAGTCCCCTAGCGGGGAATTCTAACATTCAGTACTTC.

In its sample, this clonotype was seen many times. The chain employs TRBV4-1 and TRBJ2-3; 8 bases align to TRBD2. From germline, CDR1 is MGHRA and CDR2 YSYEKL. The V segment lost 3 bases and the J segment 4 bases; nucleotides outside the gene matches: 6. This CDR3 comprises 15 residues. The CDR3 protein is CASSQFSGTADTQYF. The CDR3, as DNA: TGCGCCAGCAGCCAGTTTAGCGGGACCGCAGATACGCAGTATTTT.

The chain recombines TRBV20-1 with TRBJ2-7; 12 nucleotides line up with TRBD2. V lost 6 bases and J lost 4; bases outside the gene matches: 13. Per germline, CDR1 DFQATT and CDR2 SNEGSKA (reference sequence). The CDR3 runs 16 residues. In DNA form, the CDR3 reads TGCAGTGCCCTTCCCCTAGCGGGAGGGCCCAAATACGAGCAGTACTTC. This translates into CSALPLAGGPKYEQYF.

This clonotype was observed a few times. This chain links TRBV7-3 with TRBJ2-1, with a weak D call TRBD1 (5 bases). This CDR3 region has 18 residues. Germline V gives CDR1 SGHTA, CDR2 FQGTGA. The V gene lost 2 bases and the J gene lost 5 bases, with 22 bases spanning the gap. The CDR3 here is CASSLSVPLRQGNNEQFF. DNA of the CDR3: TGTGCCAGCAGCTTATCGGTACCCTTGCGCCAGGGTAACAATGAGCAGTTCTTC.

The chain carries TRBV6-5 and TRBJ2-3; TRBD2 matches at 12 bases. The V segment lost 6 bases and the J segment 5 bases; nucleotides outside the gene matches: 6. The V gene's germline CDR1 is MNHEY and CDR2 SVGAGI. The CDR3 is 15 amino acids. CDR3 in amino acids: CASRPSSGRGDTQYF. CDR3 in DNA: TGTGCCAGCAGACCGTCTAGCGGGAGGGGAGATACGCAGTATTTT.

V and J are TRBV10-3 and TRBJ1-2, with D uncertain. Per the germline V gene, CDR1 is ENHRY and CDR2 is SYGVKD. The CDR3 sequence is 14 residues long. The ends were cut back, 2 bases at V and 4 bases at J, with 11 bases in the middle. The DNA of the CDR3 is TGTGCCATCAGTGAGGGCAGGACCGTCTATGGCTACACCTTC. Translation: CAISEGRTVYGYTF.

The chain joins TRBV3-1 to TRBJ2-5; a weak D match, TRBD1 (5 bases). V was cut by 4 bases and J by 0 bases, with 15 bases left in between. Germline V gives CDR1 LGHDT, CDR2 YNNKEL (reference sequence). This CDR3 spans 16 amino acids. In DNA form, the CDR3 reads TGTGCCAGCAGCCTACAAATGACAGTGAACCAAGAGACCCAGTACTTC. It encodes CASSLQMTVNQETQYF.

This clonotype appeared a few times. The chain links TRBV6-6 to TRBJ2-7, with 12 nucleotides matching TRBD2. There are 15 residues in the CDR3. Germline V CDR1 and CDR2: MNHNY, SVGAGI (reference sequence). V shed 5 bases, J shed 4 bases, and the junction held 6 bases outside the gene matches. Written as DNA, the CDR3 is TGTGCCAGCAGTGCGACTAGCGGGAGTGTGTACGAGCAGTACTTC. Translating gives CASSATSGSVYEQYF.

This chain connects TRBV6-1 to TRBJ2-3; 10 bases agree with TRBD2. CDR1 and CDR2 (germline): MNHNS, SASEGT. The V and J ends lost 6 bases and 0 bases, in that order; junction bases with no gene match: 18. This CDR3 comprises 20 residues. CDR3 nucleotides: TGTGCCAGCAGCCTACTGACTAGCGGGCCCACCCCTTCTAGCACAGATACGCAGTATTTT. This encodes CASSLLTSGPTPSSTDTQYF.

The gene calls are TRBV12-5 and TRBJ2-5; no clear D gene. The length of the CDR3 is 12 residues. Between the trimmed V and J ends, which lost 3 bases and 5 bases, there was a span of 7 bases. CDR1 and CDR2 from the germline V gene are LGHNT and FRNRAP. The CDR3 sequence: CASGLDQETQYF. Written as DNA, the CDR3 is TGTGCTAGTGGTTTAGATCAGGAGACCCAGTACTTC.

This clonotype was counted only a few times. The chain couples TRBV29-1 to TRBJ1-5, with TRBD1 as a possible D gene (6 bases). The V end was cut by 6 bases, the J end by 7 bases, with 16 bases between. The CDR3 runs to 13 residues. Germline CDR1 reads SQVTM; CDR2 reads ANQGSEA. The CDR3 DNA sequence: TGCAGCGTCAGAACAGGGCCGGGACAGCCCCAGCATTTT. Translated, it gives CSVRTGPGQPQHF.